The count of the clone carrying this TCR beta chain is one. What it binds is not known. Trimming removed 3 bases from V and 6 bases from J; junction bases left unmatched: 5. From germline, CDR1 is SGHRS and CDR2 YFSETQ. CDR3 length: 14 residues. These data belong to a study of radiation and T cells in renal cell carcinoma. About the study: Nephrectomy followed 15 Gy stereotactic body radiation by 4 weeks.

Time point defined: baseline pretreatment blood. Treatment noted: 15 Gy SBRT to primary tumor, nephrectomy 4 weeks later. Blood was sampled at baseline, 2 weeks and 4 weeks after SBRT. This renal cell carcinoma was of the clear cell type. Here immunoSEQ multiplex PCR was the method, and the copy in TCRdb shows in-frame clones only, minus some. The sample carries roughly 150,000 clones, around 89% recorded once. Study observations and caveats: Without pretreatment biopsies, baseline tumor clonotype presence was undetermined.

This receptor was identified in a woman between 65 and 79 years old with renal cell carcinoma. Specimen: blood, collected from a patient whose treatment included radiotherapy and nephrectomy. The chain carries TRBV5-1 and TRBJ1-2; 10 bases map to TRBD1. Written as DNA, the CDR3 is TGCGCCAGCAGCTACGAGGGGACAGGGGATGGCTACACCTTC. This translates into CASSYEGTGDGYTF.